Sequencing of this T cell receptor (beta chain) was carried out in a study of T cells in Graves' hyperthyroidism and ophthalmopathy. Turning to the study itself: Peripheral blood collection took place at initial diagnosis, before any treatment.

The germline V and J ends were trimmed by 3 bases and 2 bases, with 11 bases remaining between them. CDR1 and CDR2 (germline): MDHEN, SYDVKM. The CDR3 consists of 15 residues. The table lists this clonotype with many counts. The study defined stable Graves' hyperthyroidism as no ophthalmopathy progression within 18 months. Researchers took RNA transcripts and amplified the TCR beta CDR3 regions from them. The TCR CDR3 first-round RT-PCR relied on the HTBI primer set. TCRdb reprocessed the multiplex PCR reads with MiXCR, giving one entry per CDR3 protein. Of 550,000 to 600,000 distinct CDR3 sequences listed, over 15% are singletons.

The chain combines TRBV28 with TRBJ1-5; D remains ambiguous. This clonotype was sampled from a woman between 18 and 30 years old with Graves' hyperthyroidism. Material: blood. The CDR3 reads CASSFSVWGNQPQHF. Written as DNA, the CDR3 is TGTGCCAGCAGTTTCTCGGTGTGGGGCAATCAGCCCCAGCATTTT.